The present entry profiles one T cell receptor (beta chain) with its context. No antigen is known for it. The sample holds no much larger clone one base away, and base qualities are not on file. The CDR3 spans 18 residues, from the cysteine through the phenylalanine. Only the CDR3 part of the read is kept: 54 bases, read in frame from the first base. V has 4 bases trimmed and J has 3 bases trimmed; junction bases matching no gene number 16. CDR1 KGHDR and CDR2 SFDVKD were looked up in the germline V gene. Sequenced using an Illumina HiSeq 1500. TCRdb's own reprocessing of the public reads used fastp at Q25 and MiXCR and kept productive beta chains. One record per CDR3 amino acid sequence lists the most common genes and DNA. The sample has around 230,000 distinct CDR3 sequences on record, around 40% of them singletons. Of the sample, approximately 60% falls within the top ten clones. This sample is part of a study of T cell repertoires in cytomegalovirus infection (dated by TCRdb to about 2019). With regard to the full study: Alongside well-studied HLA-B-restricted epitopes, the peptide stimulations were aimed at recently identified HLA-C-restricted CMV epitopes, whose presentation resists viral immunomodulation. Donor HLA type was relevant to the analysis, because carriage of CMV infection together with the matching HLA type was indicated by public TCR beta signatures.

The label giving this sample's treatment or condition can be read as: in vitro stimulation with specific CMV peptide epitopes to enrich CMV-specific T cells. Study-wide findings and limitations: The ex vivo response was dominated by HLA-C-restricted CMV-specific TCR beta clonotypes, and the single most frequent clonotype in two of eight donors was supplied by these HLA-C-restricted clonotypes. Cumulative frequency of public TCR beta family members discriminated carriers of CMV infection plus the relevant HLA type in this cohort and an independent approximately 350-donor cohort.

The source was CD8+ T cells from cultured PBMCs, collected from culture after CMV antigen stimulation. The rearranged chain carries TRBV24-1 and TRBJ1-2, and TRBD1 matches 7 of the central bases. This TCR derives from a human donor in good health (CMV status not recorded). Some clones in this sample may be carry-over from other donors' samples. The sequenced DNA is TGTGCCACCAGTGACTCTCCGGGACAGCCAACCTCTTACTATGGCTACACCTTC. This gives the protein CATSDSPGQPTSYYGYTF.